The source of this TCR beta chain is a study of PD-1 blockade in classical Hodgkin lymphoma. Whole-study findings and limits: Relative to healthy donors, newly diagnosed patients reportedly had lower baseline TCR diversity, which was reported as lower still in relapsed/refractory patients.

Germline V lookup: CDR1 MNHNS, CDR2 SASEGT. The V and J ends lost 3 bases and 6 bases, in that order; junction bases with no gene match: 9. CDR3 length equals 16 residues. Sequenced by immunoSEQ multiplex PCR; TCRdb stores in-frame clones only, minus some. The sample has some 31,000 clones; 85% to 95% are singletons. Time point given: newly diagnosed, previously untreated cHL patient sample. This clone was observed a few times. Its matching antigen is unknown. The sample has other DNA sequences that encode this CDR3 too. Sequences were obtained from peripheral blood mononuclear cells (PBMCs). This TCR came from a human donor with classical Hodgkin lymphoma. V usage is TRBV6-1 and J usage is TRBJ2-5; 11 positions match TRBD2. CDR3: CASSERVAGGPQTQYF. For the CDR3, the DNA is TGTGCCAGCAGTGAGCGGGTAGCGGGAGGGCCGCAGACCCAGTACTTC.